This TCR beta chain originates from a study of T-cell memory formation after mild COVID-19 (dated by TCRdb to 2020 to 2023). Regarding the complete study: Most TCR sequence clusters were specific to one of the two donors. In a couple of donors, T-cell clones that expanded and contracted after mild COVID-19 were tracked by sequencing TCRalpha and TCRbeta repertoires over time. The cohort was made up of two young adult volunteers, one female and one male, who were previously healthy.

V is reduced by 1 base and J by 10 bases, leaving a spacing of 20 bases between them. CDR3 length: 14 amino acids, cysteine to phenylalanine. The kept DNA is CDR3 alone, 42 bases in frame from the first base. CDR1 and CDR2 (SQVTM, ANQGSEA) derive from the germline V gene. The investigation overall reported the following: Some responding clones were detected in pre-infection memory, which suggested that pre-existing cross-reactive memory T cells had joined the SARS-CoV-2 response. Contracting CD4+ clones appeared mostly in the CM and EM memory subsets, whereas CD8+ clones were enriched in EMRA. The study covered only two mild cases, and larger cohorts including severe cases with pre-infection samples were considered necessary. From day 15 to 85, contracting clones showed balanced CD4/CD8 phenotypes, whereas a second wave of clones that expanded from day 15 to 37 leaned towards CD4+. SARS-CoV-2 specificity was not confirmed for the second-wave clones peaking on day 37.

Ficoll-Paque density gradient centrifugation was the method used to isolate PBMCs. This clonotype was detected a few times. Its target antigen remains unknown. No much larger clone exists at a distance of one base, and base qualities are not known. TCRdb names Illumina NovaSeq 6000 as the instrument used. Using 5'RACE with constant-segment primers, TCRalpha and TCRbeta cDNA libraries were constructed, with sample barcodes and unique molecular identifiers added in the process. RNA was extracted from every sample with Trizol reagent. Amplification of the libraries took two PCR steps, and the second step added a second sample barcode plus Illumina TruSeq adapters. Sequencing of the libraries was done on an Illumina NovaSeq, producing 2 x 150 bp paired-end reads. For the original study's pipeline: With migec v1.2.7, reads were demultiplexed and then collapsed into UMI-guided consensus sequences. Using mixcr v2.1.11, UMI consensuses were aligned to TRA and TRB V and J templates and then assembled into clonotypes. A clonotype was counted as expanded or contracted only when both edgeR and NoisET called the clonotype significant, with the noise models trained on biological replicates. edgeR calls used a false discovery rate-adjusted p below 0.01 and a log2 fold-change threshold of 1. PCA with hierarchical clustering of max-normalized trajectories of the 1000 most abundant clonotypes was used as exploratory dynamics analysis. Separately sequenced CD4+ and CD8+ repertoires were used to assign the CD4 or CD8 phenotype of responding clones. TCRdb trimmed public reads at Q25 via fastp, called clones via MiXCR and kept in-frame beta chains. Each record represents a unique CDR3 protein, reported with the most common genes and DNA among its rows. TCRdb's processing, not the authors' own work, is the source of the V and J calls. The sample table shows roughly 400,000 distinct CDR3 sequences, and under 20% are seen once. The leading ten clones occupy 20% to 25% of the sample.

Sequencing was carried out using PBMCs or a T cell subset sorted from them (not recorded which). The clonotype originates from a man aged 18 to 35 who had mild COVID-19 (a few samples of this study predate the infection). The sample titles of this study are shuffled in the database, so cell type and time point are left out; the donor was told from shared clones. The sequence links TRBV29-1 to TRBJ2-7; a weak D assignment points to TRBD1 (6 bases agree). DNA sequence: TGCAGCGTTGAAGGTGGCCAGGGGATTACTGGACAGTACTTC. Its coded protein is CSVEGGQGITGQYF.